A selection of T cell receptor beta chains follows, all from one sample in a study of long-term antiretroviral therapy in people with HIV. Repertoires were generated with immunoSEQ multiplex PCR, while TCRdb's copy carries only in-frame clones and drops some. The sample lists tens of thousands of clones; 85% were seen once. The starting material was unsorted PBMCs, obtained 2.3 years after starting antiretroviral therapy. These receptor sequences come from a middle-aged man with HIV. Both conserved end residues are part of each CDR3. The D gene is left open where the match is weak. Where a row states a size, it is once, few, many or the class of an expanded clone; other rows omit it.

>.|TRBJ1-3|TRBV4-2|.
TGTGCCAGCAGCCAAGAGATCGGGACCATATCCTCTGGAAACACCATATATTTT
CASSQEIGTISSGNTIYF
>.|TRBJ2-7|TRBV6-5|TRBD1
TGTGCCAGCAGTCAACAGGGGACGATGTACGAGCAGTACTTC
CASSQQGTMYEQYF
>.|TRBJ2-7|TRBV2|.
TGTGCCAGCAGGACAGGTTACCAGGAGTACTTC
CASRTGYQEYF
>.|TRBJ1-2|TRBV6-5|TRBD1
TGTGCCAGCAGCCGCCTGTCGGACAGGGCGGCGGGCTACACCTTC
CASSRLSDRAAGYTF
>.|TRBJ2-7|TRBV29-1|.
TGCAGCGCTACTTCGGACCGGGGGACCTACGAGCAGTACTTC
CSATSDRGTYEQYF
>.|TRBJ1-2|TRBV2|.
TGTGCCAGCAGGGTACGGTATGGCTACACCTTC
CASRVRYGYTF
>once|TRBJ2-3|TRBV27|.
TGTGCCAGCAGTTTTCTCCCCGGGGGAGATGGCACAGATACGCAGTATTTT
CASSFLPGGDGTDTQYF
>.|TRBJ2-1|TRBV5-8|.
TGTGCCAGCAGCTTGGAACATACCTACAATGAGCAGTTCTTC
CASSLEHTYNEQFF
>.|TRBJ2-3|TRBV5-1|TRBD2
TGCGCCAGCAGCGTTGGACTAGCGGATACAGATACGCAGTATTTT
CASSVGLADTDTQYF
>.|TRBJ1-4|TRBV11-2|TRBD1
TGTGCCAGCAGCTTAGGACAGGGGGGGTCAGCTAATGAAAAACTGTTTTTT
CASSLGQGGSANEKLFF
>.|TRBJ1-2|TRBV12-2|.
TGTGCAAGTCGCCCCAGGGGACGAGGCTACACCTTC
CASRPRGRGYTF
>few|TRBJ2-7|TRBV2|.
TGTGCCAGCAGTGAAGCGCTGGCTACGCGGCAGTACTTC
CASSEALATRQYF
>.|TRBJ2-2|TRBV2|.
TGTGCCAGCATGTGGGGGGCGAACACCGGGGAGCTGTTTTTT
CASMWGANTGELFF
>.|TRBJ2-1|TRBV7-8|TRBD1
TGTGCCAGCAGCGTACGGGACAGGGGGTCGAATGAGCAGTTCTTC
CASSVRDRGSNEQFF
>.|TRBJ1-1|TRBV9|.
TGTGCCAGCAGCTGGGAAATGAACACTGAAGCTTTCTTT
CASSWEMNTEAFF
>.|TRBJ2-2|TRBV4-2|TRBD1
TGTGCCAGCAGCCAAGATCCGGGACAGGGGGCGGTCACCGGGGAGCTGTTTTTT
CASSQDPGQGAVTGELFF
>.|TRBJ1-4|TRBV5-1|TRBD1
TGCGCCAGCAGCAACGGGACAGGCATCGGCGGTGAAAAACTGTTTTTT
CASSNGTGIGGEKLFF
>.|TRBJ2-7|TRBV7-9|.
TGTGCCAGCAGCTTAGCGTCCGTGGGGGAGCAGTACTTC
CASSLASVGEQYF
>.|TRBJ2-1|TRBV29-1|TRBD2
TGCAGCGTTGGCGGGACTAGCGGGGGGCAAACCTACAATGAGCAGTTCTTC
CSVGGTSGGQTYNEQFF
>.|TRBJ1-1|TRBV5-1|.
TGCGCCAGCAGCTTCGTAGAGGGCGCGAATGAAGCTTTCTTT
CASSFVEGANEAFF
>.|TRBJ2-3|TRBV5-1|TRBD2
TGCGCCAGCAGCTTGGAATGGAGCGGGAGATCGGCAGATACGCAGTATTTT
CASSLEWSGRSADTQYF
>.|TRBJ1-5|TRBV19|TRBD1
TGTGCCAGTAGTATAGGGACAGGGACAAGCAATCAGCCCCAGCATTTT
CASSIGTGTSNQPQHF
>.|TRBJ2-5|TRBV27|.
TGTGCCAGCAGACCACCAGGGGATATGGAGACCCAGTACTTC
CASRPPGDMETQYF
>.|TRBJ2-3|TRBV7-9|.
TGTGCCAGCAGCTTACCTACAGGGATGAAGACAGATACGCAGTATTTT
CASSLPTGMKTDTQYF
>once|TRBJ1-3|TRBV6-1|.
TGTGCCAGCAAAGAGGGGCACGGCTCTGGAAACACCATATATTTT
CASKEGHGSGNTIYF
>.|TRBJ2-4|TRBV2|.
TGTGCCAGCAGTGAAGAGGGCTGGGGGAAAAACATTCAGTACTTC
CASSEEGWGKNIQYF
>few|TRBJ1-5|TRBV5-1|TRBD1
TGCGCCAGCAGCCCCGGGACAGTTAGCAATCAGCCCCAGCATTTT
CASSPGTVSNQPQHF
>.|TRBJ1-2|TRBV5-6|.
TGTGCCAGCAGCTTGGGAGCAGGTCCTTACACCTTC
CASSLGAGPYTF
>.|TRBJ2-7|TRBV27|.
TGTGCCAGCAGTTTATCAGCGGCCCTCTACGAGCAGTACTTC
CASSLSAALYEQYF
>.|TRBJ1-1|TRBV7-8|.
TGTGCCAGCAGCTTGAACACTGAAGCTTTCTTT
CASSLNTEAFF
>.|TRBJ2-1|TRBV28|.
TGTGCCAGCAGCTTACCGACAGGTCCAAGCTCCTACAATGAGCAGTTCTTC
CASSLPTGPSSYNEQFF
>.|TRBJ1-2|TRBV29-1|.
TGCAGCGTTCTAATCCCTCTGAAGAATGGCTACACCTTC
CSVLIPLKNGYTF
>few|TRBJ2-2|TRBV6-1|TRBD2
TGTGCCAGCAGTGATCTAGCGGGAGTAAACACCGGGGAGCTGTTTTTT
CASSDLAGVNTGELFF
>.|TRBJ2-5|TRBV18|TRBD1
TGTGCCAGCTCACCGATTGAGGGGGCGATGAAGACCCAGTACTTC
CASSPIEGAMKTQYF
>.|TRBJ2-5|TRBV4-2|.
TGTGCCAGCAGCCAGGGAGTTTCAGGGGAGACCCAGTACTTC
CASSQGVSGETQYF
>once|TRBJ2-1|TRBV10-3|TRBD2
TGTGCCATCAGTGAGTCGGAGCGGGGGGCCTACAATGAGCAGTTCTTC
CAISESERGAYNEQFF
>.|TRBJ1-2|TRBV5-6|TRBD1
TGTGCCAGCAGCGCGGACAGGACGTATGGCTACACCTTC
CASSADRTYGYTF
>once|TRBJ2-1|TRBV29-1|TRBD1
TGCAGCGTGGTCCCGGGACAGCTAAGCTCCTACAATGAGCAGTTCTTC
CSVVPGQLSSYNEQFF